One sample yielded the 2 T cell receptor beta chains listed below, sequenced in a study of molecular identifiers for immune sequencing clone quantification. TCRdb fed the PCR reads into MiXCR, producing one record per CDR3 protein. The sample has more than 450,000 distinct CDR3 sequences; under 30% are singletons. Sequencing was performed on naive CD8+ T cells from blood, with Jurkat cell RNA spiked in. Regarding subset: FACS-sorted CD8+CD4-CCR7+CD45RA+ naive T cells. Receptors originate from a human donor in good health. Some libraries in this study had Jurkat cell RNA spiked in.

This clonotype was detected only a few times. V is TRBV27 and J is TRBJ2-7; D possibly corresponds to TRBD1 (5 bases). V lost 4 bases, J lost 0 bases, and 19 bases lay in between. This CDR3 has 17 amino acids. Germline CDR1 reads MNHEY; CDR2 reads SMNVEV (reference sequence). CDR3 sequence reads: CASSSLAITGFSYEQYF. The CDR3 DNA sequence: TGTGCCAGCAGTTCATTGGCGATTACAGGTTTCTCCTACGAGCAGTACTTC.

This clonotype was observed many times. The rearrangement links TRBV6-2 or TRBV6-3 to TRBJ1-5; D unclear. Trimming shortened V by 8 bases and J by 5 bases, and 7 bases separated the two germline ends. The CDR3 has 11 residues. Germline V gives CDR1 MNHEY, CDR2 SVGEGT. CDR3 nucleotides: TGTGCCAGCGGGCCTGATCAGCCCCAGCATTTT. Translating it yields CASGPDQPQHF.